These 13 T cell receptor beta chains share one sample of origin, sequenced in a study of T-cell memory formation after mild COVID-19. Each CDR3 protein is one row after TCRdb ran MiXCR on the 5' RACE reads. The sample includes under 600,000 distinct CDR3 sequences, roughly 22% of them seen just once. Sequenced material: PBMCs or a T cell subset sorted from them (not recorded which). These receptors all come from an adult woman who had mild COVID-19 (a few samples of this study predate the infection). Cell type and time point are not known.

This chain uses TRBV6-2 or TRBV6-3 with TRBJ2-1; the match to TRBD1 covers 7 bases. The junction had 4 bases not matched to a gene; V was cut back by 6 bases and J by 5 bases. CDR1 MNHEY and CDR2 SVGEGT come from the germline V gene. CDR3 length: 13 residues. CDR3 nucleotides: TGTGCCAGCAGGGGGACAGAGAACAATGAGCAGTTCTTC. This sequence encodes CASRGTENNEQFF.

This chain uses TRBV7-9 with TRBJ1-6; TRBD1 might be the D (5 bases). CDR3 size: 16 residues. Per germline, CDR1 SEHNR and CDR2 FQNEAQ (reference sequence). Deletions cut 5 bases from V and 5 bases from J, with 16 bases between. The CDR3 DNA sequence: TGTGCCAGCAGCCAAATTACAGACAGCCATAATTCACCCCTCCACTTT. Translating it yields CASSQITDSHNSPLHF.

This clonotype was seen at least ten times. The rearrangement uses TRBV12-3 or TRBV12-4 and TRBJ1-1, with D possibly TRBD1 on 6 matching bases. The V end lost 5 bases, the J end lost 1 base, and 14 bases lay between the germline ends. CDR3 length: 15 amino acids. Written as DNA, the CDR3 is TGTGCCAGCAGTCTTGGGGGCAACTGGAACACTGAAGCTTTCTTT. This codes for CASSLGGNWNTEAFF.

The chain recombines TRBV6-2 or TRBV6-3 with TRBJ2-1, with 9 bases that match TRBD2. Germline V lookup: CDR1 MNHEY, CDR2 SVGEGT. V trimming: 7 bases; J trimming: 3 bases; junction bases outside the gene matches: 7. CDR3 length equals 15 residues. In DNA, the CDR3 is TGTGCCAGCACCCAAAAAGCGGGGGGCTACAATGAGCAGTTCTTC. Its translation is CASTQKAGGYNEQFF.

This clonotype occurred once. V is TRBV10-3 and J is TRBJ1-3; possibly TRBD1 for D (6 bases). This CDR3 has 15 residues. Per germline, CDR1 ENHRY and CDR2 SYGVKD. With 4 bases removed from V and 0 bases from J, the gap between germline ends came to 10 bases. For the CDR3, the DNA is TGTGCCATCAGTGCTACAGGGTACTCTGGAAACACCATATATTTT. Translation: CAISATGYSGNTIYF.

This clonotype came up a few times. This sequence joins TRBV11-2 and TRBJ2-1, with D perhaps assigned TRBD1 or TRBD2 (5 bases each). The CDR3 contains 15 residues. The ends were cut back, 5 bases at V and 8 bases at J, with 19 bases in the middle. Germline CDR1 and CDR2: SGHAT and FQNNGV. This CDR3 is CASSHRDHAGYEQFF. CDR3 DNA sequence: TGTGCCAGCAGCCACCGGGACCACGCGGGCTATGAGCAGTTCTTC.

This clonotype turned up a few times. The V gene is TRBV4-1, the J gene TRBJ1-6; D is unclear. The CDR3 sequence is 11 residues long. V lost 3 bases, J lost 8 bases, and 2 bases lay in between. Germline V gene sequence: CDR1 MGHRA, CDR2 YSYEKL. CDR3 DNA sequence: TGCGCCAGCAGCCACGATTCACCCCTCCACTTT. Protein sequence: CASSHDSPLHF.

This chain uses TRBV30 with TRBJ2-3; 7 positions agree with TRBD2. With 4 bases clipped from V and 2 bases from J, the junction kept 3 bases outside the gene matches. CDR1 GTSNPN and CDR2 SVGIG come from the germline V gene (reference sequence). The CDR3 has 13 residues. The CDR3 bases are TGTGCCTGGACAGCGGGGATCACAGATACGCAGTATTTT. As protein: CAWTAGITDTQYF.

This clonotype was seen only a few times. The rearrangement links TRBV7-2 to TRBJ2-2; 7 bases are a match to TRBD1. The CDR3 sequence is 14 residues long. Germline loops: CDR1 SGHTA, CDR2 FQGNSA. V lost 5 bases to trimming and J lost 4 bases; unmatched junction nucleotides: 4. The CDR3 sequence: CASSEGASTGELFF. The CDR3 nucleotides read TGTGCCAGCAGCGAGGGGGCGAGCACCGGGGAGCTGTTTTTT.

This clonotype was observed a handful of times. CDR3 sequence: CASSSRASYEQYF. The CDR3 nucleotides are TGTGCCAGCAGCTCCAGGGCCTCCTACGAGCAGTACTTC. The chain combines TRBV7-9 with TRBJ2-7; perhaps TRBD1 as D (5 bases). The length of the CDR3 is 13 residues. Germline V lookup: CDR1 SEHNR, CDR2 FQNEAQ (reference sequence). With 4 bases removed from V and 0 bases from J, the gap between germline ends came to 7 bases.

This chain uses TRBV7-9 with TRBJ2-2; weak D call: TRBD2 (6 bases). The germline V gene encodes CDR1 SEHNR and CDR2 FQNEAQ (reference sequence). Trimming took off 1 base at V and 7 bases at J, with 10 bases between the two ends. This CDR3 is 14 amino acids long. Here the CDR3 reads CASSLGTTSGELFF. The DNA of the CDR3 is TGTGCCAGCAGCTTAGGGACTACCAGCGGGGAGCTGTTTTTT.

This chain uses TRBV7-9 with TRBJ2-2; D remains ambiguous. The CDR3 spans 16 residues. CDR1 is SEHNR and CDR2 is FQNEAQ in the germline V gene (reference sequence). Trimming pared 2 bases from V and 4 bases from J, leaving 14 bases between. Here the CDR3 DNA reads TGTGCCAGCAGCTTATACCTCAGTCCGGGCACCGGGGAGCTGTTTTTT. Translating it yields CASSLYLSPGTGELFF.

This clonotype was detected a few times. The V and J genes are TRBV24-1 and TRBJ2-2; 7 bases line up with TRBD1. CDR1 is KGHDR, CDR2 SFDVKD, per germline. J gave up 1 base and V 6 bases, and 4 bases lay outside the gene matches. The CDR3 is 15 residues long. CDR3 nucleotides: TGTGCCACCAGTCGGACAGGCGGGAACACCGGGGAGCTGTTTTTT. It specifies CATSRTGGNTGELFF.